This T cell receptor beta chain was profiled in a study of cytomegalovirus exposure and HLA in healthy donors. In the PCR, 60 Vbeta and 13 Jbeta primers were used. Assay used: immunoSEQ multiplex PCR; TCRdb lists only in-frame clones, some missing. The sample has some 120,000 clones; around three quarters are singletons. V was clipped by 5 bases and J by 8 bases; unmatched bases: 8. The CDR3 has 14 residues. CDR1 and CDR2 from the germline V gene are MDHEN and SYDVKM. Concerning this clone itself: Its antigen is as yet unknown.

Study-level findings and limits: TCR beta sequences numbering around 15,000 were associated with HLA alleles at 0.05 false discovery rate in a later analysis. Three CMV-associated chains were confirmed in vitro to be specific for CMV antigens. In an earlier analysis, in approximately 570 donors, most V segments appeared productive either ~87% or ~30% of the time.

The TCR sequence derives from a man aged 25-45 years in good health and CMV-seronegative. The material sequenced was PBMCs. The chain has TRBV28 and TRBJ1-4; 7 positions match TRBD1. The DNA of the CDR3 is TGTGCCAGCAGTCAACCGGGACAGAACGAAAAACTGTTTTTT. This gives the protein CASSQPGQNEKLFF.